This T cell receptor beta chain originates from a study of T cells expressing NK-cell markers. Whole-study context: Seven of eight sequenced donors tested HCMV-seropositive; one tested seronegative.

To note about this clonotype: Antigen: not known.

Study-level results: In five or six donors, dominant CD3+CD56+NKG2C+ clonotypes ranked among the top 10 CD8+ clonotypes.

This CDR3 is 18 amino acids long. TCRdb re-called the 5' RACE reads and gives one entry per CDR3 protein, without DNA. The sample's table shows some 390,000 distinct CDR3 sequences. Input material: blood T cells: a sorted CD56 or NKG2C T cell subset, CD4+ or CD8+ T cells, or bulk PBMC T cells (not recorded which). This sequence originates from a woman between 50 and 59 years old in good health. This chain links TRBV12-3 or TRBV12-4 with TRBJ2-3; with no DNA, the TCRdb D assignment of TRBD2 cannot be verified. The CDR3 here is CASSLRSFGGRSTDTQYF.